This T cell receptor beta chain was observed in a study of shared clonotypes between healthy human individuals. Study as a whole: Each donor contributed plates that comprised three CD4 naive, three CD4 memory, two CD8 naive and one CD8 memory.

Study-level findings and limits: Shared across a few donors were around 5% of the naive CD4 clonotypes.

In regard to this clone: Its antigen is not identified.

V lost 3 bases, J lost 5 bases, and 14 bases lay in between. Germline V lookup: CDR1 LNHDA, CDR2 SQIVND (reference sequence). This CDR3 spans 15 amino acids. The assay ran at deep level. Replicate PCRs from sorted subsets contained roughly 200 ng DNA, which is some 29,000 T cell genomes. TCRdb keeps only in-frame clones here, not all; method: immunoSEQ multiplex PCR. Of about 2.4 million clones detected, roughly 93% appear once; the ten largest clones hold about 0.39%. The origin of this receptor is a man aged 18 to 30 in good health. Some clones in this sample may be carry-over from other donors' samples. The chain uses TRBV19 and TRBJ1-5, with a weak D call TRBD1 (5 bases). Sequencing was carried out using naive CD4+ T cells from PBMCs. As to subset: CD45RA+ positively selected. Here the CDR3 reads CASSIRWGRDQPQHF. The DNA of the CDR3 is TGTGCCAGTAGTATCAGGTGGGGGAGAGATCAGCCCCAGCATTTT.